This T cell receptor beta chain was found in a study of CD8 T cells in ankylosing spondylitis. General study points: Roughly 8 highly homologous variants formed a TCR beta motif that appeared characteristic of ankylosing spondylitis blood. Matched ankylosing spondylitis synovial fluid reportedly contained a significantly enriched population of disease-linked clones.

Germline CDR1 and CDR2: SGHRS and YFSETQ. Trimming removed 2 bases at V and 6 bases at J, with 13 bases between. The length of the CDR3 is 14 residues. This clonotype was seen ten or more times. Antigen: not known. Generation of TCR beta libraries employed quantitative 5'-RACE incorporating molecular barcodes. TCRdb used MiXCR to reprocess the 5' RACE reads, holding one entry per CDR3 protein. The profile covers 200,000 to 250,000 distinct CDR3 sequences, with over 9.5% appearing a single time and 2% to 3% taken by the ten largest. The V call is TRBV5-1, the J call TRBJ2-3; possibly TRBD2 for D (6 bases). Sample: blood, either unsorted or a sorted T cell fraction (not recorded which). The sequence derives from a male donor with ankylosing spondylitis or in good health (not recorded which). The CDR3 nucleotides read TGCGCCAGCAGCTTCGGGAGCCTGAGGGATACGCAGTATTTT. This codes for CASSFGSLRDTQYF.